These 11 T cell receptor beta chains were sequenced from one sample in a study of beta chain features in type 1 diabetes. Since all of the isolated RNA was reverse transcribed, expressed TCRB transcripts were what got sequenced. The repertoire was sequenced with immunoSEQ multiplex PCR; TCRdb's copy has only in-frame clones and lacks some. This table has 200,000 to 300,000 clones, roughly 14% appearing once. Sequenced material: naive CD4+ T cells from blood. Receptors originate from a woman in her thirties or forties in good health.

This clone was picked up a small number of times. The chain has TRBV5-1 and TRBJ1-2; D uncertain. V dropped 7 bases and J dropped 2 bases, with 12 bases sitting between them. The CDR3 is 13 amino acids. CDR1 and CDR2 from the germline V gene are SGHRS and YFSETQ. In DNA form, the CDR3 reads TGCGCCAGCGCAGGCGGGGAGAACTATGGCTACACCTTC. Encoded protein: CASAGGENYGYTF.

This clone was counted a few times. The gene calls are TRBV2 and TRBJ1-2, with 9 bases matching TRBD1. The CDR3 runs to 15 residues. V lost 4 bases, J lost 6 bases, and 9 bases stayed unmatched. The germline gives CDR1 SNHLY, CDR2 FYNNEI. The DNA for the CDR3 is TGTGCCAGCAGTGCGCGGAGACAGGGGGTGGATGGCTACACCTTC. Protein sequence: CASSARRQGVDGYTF.

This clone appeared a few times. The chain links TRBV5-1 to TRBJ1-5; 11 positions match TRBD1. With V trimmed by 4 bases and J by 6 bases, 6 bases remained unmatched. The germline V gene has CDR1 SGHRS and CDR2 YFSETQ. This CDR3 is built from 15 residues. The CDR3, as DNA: TGCGCCAGCAGCCTGGGACAGGGGGTGGGTCAGCCCCAGCATTTT. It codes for CASSLGQGVGQPQHF.

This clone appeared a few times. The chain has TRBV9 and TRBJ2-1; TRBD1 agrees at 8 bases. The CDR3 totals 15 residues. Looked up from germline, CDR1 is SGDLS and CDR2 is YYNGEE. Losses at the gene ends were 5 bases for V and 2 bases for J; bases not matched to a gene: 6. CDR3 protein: CASRSDRATYNEQFF. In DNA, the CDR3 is TGTGCCAGCAGATCGGACAGGGCGACCTACAATGAGCAGTTCTTC.

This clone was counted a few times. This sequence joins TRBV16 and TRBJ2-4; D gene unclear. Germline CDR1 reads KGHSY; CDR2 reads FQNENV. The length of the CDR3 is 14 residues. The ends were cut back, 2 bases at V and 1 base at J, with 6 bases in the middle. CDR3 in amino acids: CASSQNEAKNIQYF. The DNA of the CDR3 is TGTGCCAGCAGCCAAAACGAGGCCAAAAACATTCAGTACTTC.

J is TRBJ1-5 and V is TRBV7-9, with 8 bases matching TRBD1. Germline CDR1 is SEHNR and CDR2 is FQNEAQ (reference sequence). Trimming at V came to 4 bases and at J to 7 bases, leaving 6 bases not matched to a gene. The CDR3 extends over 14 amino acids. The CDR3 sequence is CASSSGQGPQPQHF. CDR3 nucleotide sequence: TGTGCCAGCAGCTCAGGACAGGGCCCCCAGCCCCAGCATTTT.

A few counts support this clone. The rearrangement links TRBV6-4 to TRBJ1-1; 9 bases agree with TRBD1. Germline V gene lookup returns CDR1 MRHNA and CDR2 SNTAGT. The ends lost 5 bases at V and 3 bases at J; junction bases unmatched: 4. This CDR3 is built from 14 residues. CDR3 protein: CASSSRDRDTEAFF. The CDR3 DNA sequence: TGTGCCAGCAGTTCCCGGGACAGGGACACTGAAGCTTTCTTT.

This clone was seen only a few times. The CDR3 spells CASSQLAGVYNEQFF. The DNA of the CDR3 is TGTGCCAGCAGCCAACTAGCGGGGGTATACAATGAGCAGTTCTTC. The chain combines TRBV4-2 with TRBJ2-1, with TRBD2 identical over 10 bases. The V and J ends lost 2 bases and 4 bases, in that order; junction bases with no gene match: 2. The CDR3 length is 15 residues. CDR1 and CDR2 (germline): LGHNA, YNFKEQ.

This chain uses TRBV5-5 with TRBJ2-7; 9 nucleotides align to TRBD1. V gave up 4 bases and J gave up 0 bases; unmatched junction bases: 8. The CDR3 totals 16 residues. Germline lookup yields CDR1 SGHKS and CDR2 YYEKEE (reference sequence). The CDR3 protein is CASSPTGTGNSYEQYF. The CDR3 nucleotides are TGTGCCAGCAGCCCCACCGGGACAGGGAACTCCTACGAGCAGTACTTC.

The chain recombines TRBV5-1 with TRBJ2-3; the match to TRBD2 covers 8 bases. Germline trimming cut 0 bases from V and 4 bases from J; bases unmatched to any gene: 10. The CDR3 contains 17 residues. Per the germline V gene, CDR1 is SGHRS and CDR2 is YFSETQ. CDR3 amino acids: CASSLEPNRLAPDTQYF. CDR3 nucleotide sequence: TGCGCCAGCAGCTTGGAGCCGAACCGACTAGCGCCAGATACGCAGTATTTT.

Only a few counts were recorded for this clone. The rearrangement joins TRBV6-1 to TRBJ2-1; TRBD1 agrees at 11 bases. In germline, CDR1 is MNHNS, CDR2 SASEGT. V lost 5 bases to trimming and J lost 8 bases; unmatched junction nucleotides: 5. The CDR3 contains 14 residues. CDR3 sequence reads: CASSSRTGGDEQFF. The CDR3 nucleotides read TGTGCCAGCAGTTCCAGGACAGGGGGCGATGAGCAGTTCTTC.